This T cell receptor (beta chain) was identified during a study of beta chain features in type 1 diabetes. Study-level information: There was similarity between patients and healthy donors in age, gender and cell yields.

Cells sorted by CD45RO/CCR7/CD25/CD127/CD95/CD27 comprised CD4+ naive, central memory, regulatory and stem cell-like memory cells. V was shortened by 3 bases and J by 5 bases, with 17 bases between the two germline ends. The CDR3 is 14 residues long. Germline V gene data show CDR1 as GTSNPN and CDR2 as SVGIG (reference sequence). The authors reverse transcribed all of the isolated RNA, so sequencing captured expressed TCRB transcripts. Assay: immunoSEQ multiplex PCR; the TCRdb copy retains only in-frame clones and omits some. There are 250,000 to 300,000 clones in the sample; around 24% occur only once, and 0.012% lies in the top ten. About this clone: Its specificity is unknown.

Findings and limits, study-wide: Because the template was cDNA, high-expressing cells might be over-represented. TCRB CDR3s from Type 1 diabetes patients were moderately but significantly shorter in all four CD4+ subsets. There were fewer insertions and more deletions at the VDJ junctions of type 1 diabetes patients.

Sequenced material: naive CD4+ T cells from blood. The V call is TRBV30, the J call TRBJ2-7; a possible D gene is TRBD2 (6 bases). This clonotype was sampled from a woman in her 30s with type 1 diabetes. The CDR3 here is CAWSPRRGFHEQYF. The CDR3 nucleotides read TGTGCCTGGAGCCCCCGACGGGGGTTCCACGAGCAGTACTTC.